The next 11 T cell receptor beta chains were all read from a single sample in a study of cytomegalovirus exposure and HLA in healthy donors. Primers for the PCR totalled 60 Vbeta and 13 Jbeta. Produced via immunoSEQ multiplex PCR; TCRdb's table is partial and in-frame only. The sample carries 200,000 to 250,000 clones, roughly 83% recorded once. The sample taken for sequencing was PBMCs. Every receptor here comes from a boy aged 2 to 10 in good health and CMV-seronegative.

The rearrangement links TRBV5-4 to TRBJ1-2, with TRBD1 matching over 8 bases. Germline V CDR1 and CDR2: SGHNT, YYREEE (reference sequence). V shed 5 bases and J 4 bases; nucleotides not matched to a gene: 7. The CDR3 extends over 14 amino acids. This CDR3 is CASSSGGGGYGYTF. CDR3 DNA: TGTGCCAGCAGTTCAGGGGGCGGAGGCTATGGCTACACCTTC.

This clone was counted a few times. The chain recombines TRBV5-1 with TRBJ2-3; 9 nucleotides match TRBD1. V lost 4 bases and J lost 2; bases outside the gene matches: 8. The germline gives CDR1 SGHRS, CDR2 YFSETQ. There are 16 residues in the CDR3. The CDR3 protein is CASSNTGTGLTDTQYF. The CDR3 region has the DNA TGCGCCAGCAGCAACACCGGGACAGGGCTCACAGATACGCAGTATTTT.

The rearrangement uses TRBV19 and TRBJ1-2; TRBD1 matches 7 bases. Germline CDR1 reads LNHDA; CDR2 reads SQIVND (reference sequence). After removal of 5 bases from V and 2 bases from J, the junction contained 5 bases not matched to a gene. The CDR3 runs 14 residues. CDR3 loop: CASSADRTNYGYTF. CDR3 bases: TGTGCCAGTAGTGCGGACAGGACAAACTATGGCTACACCTTC.

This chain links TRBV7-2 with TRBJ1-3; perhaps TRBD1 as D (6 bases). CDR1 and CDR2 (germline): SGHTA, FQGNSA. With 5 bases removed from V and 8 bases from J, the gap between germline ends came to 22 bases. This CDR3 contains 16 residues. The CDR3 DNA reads TGTGCCAGCAGCCCCGAGAGGGGGATCTATGGGCACACCATATATTTT. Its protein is CASSPERGIYGHTIYF.

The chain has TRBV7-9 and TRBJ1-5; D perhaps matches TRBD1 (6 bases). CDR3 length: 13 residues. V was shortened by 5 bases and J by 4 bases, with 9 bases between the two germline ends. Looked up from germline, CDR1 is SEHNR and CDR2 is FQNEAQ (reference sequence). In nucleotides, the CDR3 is TGTGCCAGCAGCCCGCAGGGGAATCAGCCCCAGCATTTT. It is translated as CASSPQGNQPQHF.

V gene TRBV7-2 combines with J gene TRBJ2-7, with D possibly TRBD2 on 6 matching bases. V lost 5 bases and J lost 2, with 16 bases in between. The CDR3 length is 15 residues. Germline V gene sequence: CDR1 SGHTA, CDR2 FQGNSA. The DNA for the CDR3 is TGTGCCAGCAGCATGGCTCGGGAGAGTCCCTACGAGCAGTACTTC. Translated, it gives CASSMARESPYEQYF.

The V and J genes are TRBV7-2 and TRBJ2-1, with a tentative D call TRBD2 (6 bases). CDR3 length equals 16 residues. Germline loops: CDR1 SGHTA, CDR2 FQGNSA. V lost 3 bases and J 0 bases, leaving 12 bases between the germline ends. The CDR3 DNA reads TGTGCCAGCAGCTTTAGGGCGGGGAGCTCCTACAATGAGCAGTTCTTC. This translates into CASSFRAGSSYNEQFF.

This CDR3 reads CSVVDNSYEQYF. For the CDR3, the DNA is TGCAGCGTTGTAGACAACTCCTACGAGCAGTACTTC. The chain employs TRBV29-1 and TRBJ2-7; D is unclear. The CDR3 is 12 residues long. In germline, CDR1 is SQVTM, CDR2 ANQGSEA. Trimming took 4 bases from V and 0 from J, leaving 7 bases between them.

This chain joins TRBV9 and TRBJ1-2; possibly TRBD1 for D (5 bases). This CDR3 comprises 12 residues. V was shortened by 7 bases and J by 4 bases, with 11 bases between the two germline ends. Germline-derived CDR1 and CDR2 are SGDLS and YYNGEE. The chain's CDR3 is CASSGGTYGYTF. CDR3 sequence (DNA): TGTGCCAGCTCGGGAGGGACCTATGGCTACACCTTC. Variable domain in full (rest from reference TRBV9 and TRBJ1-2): DSGVTQTPKHLITATGQRVTLRCSPRSGDLSVYWYQQSLDQGLQFLIQYYNGEERAKGNILERFSAQQFPDLHSELNLSSLELGDSALYFCASSGGTYGYTFGSGTRLTVV.

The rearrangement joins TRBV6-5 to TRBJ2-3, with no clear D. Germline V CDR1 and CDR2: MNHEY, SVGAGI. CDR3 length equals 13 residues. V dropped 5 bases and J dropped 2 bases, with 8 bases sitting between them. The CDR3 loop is CASSEKLTDTQYF. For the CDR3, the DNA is TGTGCCAGCAGTGAGAAACTCACAGATACGCAGTATTTT.

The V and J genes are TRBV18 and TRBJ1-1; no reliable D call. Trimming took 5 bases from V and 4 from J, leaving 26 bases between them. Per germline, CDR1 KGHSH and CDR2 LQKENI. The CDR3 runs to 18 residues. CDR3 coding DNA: TGTGCCAGCTCAGAGTCGTTCCTCGGGTTGTTGGGTGCCACTGAAGCTTTCTTT. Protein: CASSESFLGLLGATEAFF.